This TCR beta chain stems from a study of PD-L1 blockade in urothelial cancer. The wider study: At 6 weeks and at 3 weeks (second dose) after treatment start, blood was analyzed. Blood yielded a median of approximately 130,000 T cells per sample.

There were between 1 and 8 samples from each patient, taken pretreatment and on-treatment. Sequencing was performed with immunoSEQ multiplex PCR; in TCRdb, only in-frame clones are kept and a portion is missing. The profile shows 90,000 to 120,000 clones, roughly nine tenths of them singletons. Per germline, CDR1 MNHNS and CDR2 SASEGT. The CDR3 has 15 amino acids. V lost 4 bases to trimming and J lost 2 bases, with 15 bases between them. This clone has a handful of counts. The chain combines TRBV6-1 with TRBJ2-7; TRBD1 is a possible D gene (6 bases). The TCR was taken from a woman older than 75 with urothelial cancer. This sample comprised PBMCs, obtained around atezolizumab (anti-PD-L1) treatment. The CDR3 DNA follows: TGTGCCAGCAGTGCCCGGGACAAGTTACCCTACGAGCAGTACTTC. Protein product: CASSARDKLPYEQYF.